A single T cell receptor (beta chain) is shown here with its context. The data were obtained in a study of T cell changes during pregnancy in multiple sclerosis. The CDR3 contains 14 residues. In germline, CDR1 is SGDLS, CDR2 YYNGEE. The V end lost 4 bases, the J end lost 5 bases, and 15 bases lay between the germline ends. Using immunoSEQ multiplex PCR, the repertoire was profiled, and TCRdb retains in-frame clones only, with some absent. Among more than 35,000 clones, 88% were seen once, and the ten largest hold over 5%. This receptor was obtained from a female donor in good health, enrolled as a control in a pregnancy study. This chain joins TRBV9 and TRBJ2-5, with a weak D call TRBD2 (6 bases). The sequences come from CD8+ T cells from peripheral blood mononuclear cells, collected after pregnancy. Here the CDR3 reads CASSPMGSGETQYF. The CDR3 coding sequence is TGTGCCAGCAGCCCTATGGGGAGCGGGGAGACCCAGTACTTC.